The next 14 T cell receptor beta chains were all read from a single sample in a study of response to subunit inactivated influenza vaccine. TCRdb ran MiXCR on the RT-PCR reads and lists one entry per CDR3 protein. The sample consists of more than 450,000 distinct CDR3 sequences, 7.6% of them appearing once. Specimen: PBMCs from blood, collected less than 30 months after vaccination. These receptor sequences come from a man between 50 and 75 years old who received an inactivated influenza vaccine.

The chain couples TRBV5-5 to TRBJ2-7; D may match TRBD1 or TRBD2 (6 bases each). V gave up 3 bases and J gave up 4 bases, with 23 bases separating them. The germline V gene encodes CDR1 SGHKS and CDR2 YYEKEE (reference sequence). The CDR3 consists of 17 residues. CDR3 amino acids: CASSSLEGGGDNYEQYF. CDR3 in DNA: TGTGCCAGCAGCTCCCTAGAGGGCGGAGGGGACAATTACGAGCAGTACTTC.

This clonotype has only a few counts. The chain combines TRBV5-5 with TRBJ2-7; D uncertain. From germline, CDR1 is SGHKS and CDR2 YYEKEE (reference sequence). CDR3 size: 13 residues. V dropped 5 bases and J dropped 0 bases, with 9 bases sitting between them. The CDR3 coding sequence is TGTGCCAGCAGGGGCATCCCCTCCTACGAGCAGTACTTC. Its protein product is CASRGIPSYEQYF.

This chain uses TRBV12-3 or TRBV12-4 with TRBJ2-7, with 8 positions matching TRBD1. After removal of 3 bases from V and 5 bases from J, the junction contained 6 bases not matched to a gene. This CDR3 has 14 residues. The CDR3 region has the DNA TGTGCCAGCAGTTTGACAGGGGTACGTAACGAGCAGTACTTC. It translates to CASSLTGVRNEQYF.

A few counts support this clonotype. The V gene is TRBV5-1, the J gene TRBJ1-1; possibly TRBD1 for D (6 bases). V lost 0 bases to trimming and J lost 7 bases, with 10 bases between them. This CDR3 has 13 amino acids. CDR1 and CDR2 from the germline V gene are SGHRS and YFSETQ. As DNA, the CDR3 is TGCGCCAGCAGCTTGGGGGCACAGGGTGAAGCTTTCTTT. As protein: CASSLGAQGEAFF.

The chain has TRBV5-1 and TRBJ2-5; 9 bases are a match to TRBD1. V shed 2 bases and J 2 bases; nucleotides not matched to a gene: 10. CDR1 SGHRS and CDR2 YFSETQ come from the germline V gene. The CDR3 extends over 17 amino acids. The CDR3 nucleotides read TGCGCCAGCAGCTTTTTCGGACAGGGGAAGGCTCAAGAGACCCAGTACTTC. Protein sequence: CASSFFGQGKAQETQYF.

The chain has TRBV7-2 and TRBJ2-5; 11 bases match TRBD1. CDR3 length equals 15 residues. Germline lookup yields CDR1 SGHTA and CDR2 FQGNSA. V lost 5 bases, J lost 2 bases, and 4 bases stayed unmatched. For the CDR3, the DNA is TGTGCCAGCAGCCCGGACAGGGGGCGACAAGAGACCCAGTACTTC. It is translated as CASSPDRGRQETQYF.

The chain has TRBV28 and TRBJ2-2, with a weak D call TRBD1 (5 bases). CDR1 is MDHEN and CDR2 is SYDVKM in the germline V gene. CDR3 size: 15 residues. V was pared by 5 bases and J by 5 bases, with 15 bases between. CDR3 region: CASSSQGSGTGELFF. The CDR3 DNA reads TGTGCCAGCAGTAGTCAGGGTAGTGGGACCGGGGAGCTGTTTTTT.

The chain is built from TRBV5-1 and TRBJ2-6; D gene unclear. The CDR3 consists of 16 residues. With 4 bases removed from V and 0 bases from J, the gap between germline ends came to 11 bases. CDR1 is SGHRS and CDR2 is YFSETQ in the germline V gene. CDR3 sequence reads: CASSVRSRSGANVLTF. For the CDR3, the DNA is TGCGCCAGCAGCGTGAGGTCTCGCTCTGGGGCCAACGTCCTGACTTTC.

A few counts support this clonotype. The chain joins TRBV7-9 to TRBJ2-7; D might be TRBD1 or TRBD2, each matching 5 bases. This CDR3 contains 14 residues. Germline V gene sequence: CDR1 SEHNR, CDR2 FQNEAQ (reference sequence). V lost 5 bases to trimming and J lost 5 bases, with 16 bases between them. CDR3: CASSIRDGPNEQYF. The CDR3 coding sequence is TGTGCCAGCAGCATCCGGGACGGTCCGAACGAGCAGTACTTC.

This clonotype showed up just a few times. The V call is TRBV11-2, the J call TRBJ1-1; 8 bases agree with TRBD1. Germline-derived CDR1 and CDR2 are SGHAT and FQNNGV. This CDR3 contains 11 residues. Trimming cost V 3 bases and J 10 bases; bases outside gene matches: 1. In DNA form, the CDR3 reads TGTGCCAGCAGCTTCGGACAGGGAGCTTTCTTT. It encodes CASSFGQGAFF.

The chain has TRBV5-1 and TRBJ2-5; D is undetermined. V was pared by 0 bases and J by 2 bases, with 14 bases between. Germline V gene lookup returns CDR1 SGHRS and CDR2 YFSETQ. The CDR3 is made up of 16 amino acids. The CDR3 reads CASSLEPGPPQETQYF. In nucleotides, the CDR3 is TGCGCCAGCAGCTTGGAGCCGGGCCCCCCTCAAGAGACCCAGTACTTC.

In its sample, this clonotype was seen many times. The rearrangement uses TRBV7-2 and TRBJ2-3, with 8 bases matching TRBD1. This CDR3 spans 16 amino acids. After removal of 3 bases from V and 4 bases from J, the junction contained 9 bases not matched to a gene. Germline V gene data show CDR1 as SGHTA and CDR2 as FQGNSA. In DNA, the CDR3 is TGTGCCAGCAGCTTCGGACAGGGACTTTTGGCAGATACGCAGTATTTT. This codes for CASSFGQGLLADTQYF.

This clonotype was detected ten times or more. The chain has TRBV4-1 and TRBJ1-2; 8 positions match TRBD1. The CDR3 contains 17 residues. J gave up 0 bases and V 2 bases, and 8 bases lay outside the gene matches. Germline values: CDR1 MGHRA, CDR2 YSYEKL. The CDR3 bases are TGCGCCAGCAGCCAACCCCAGGGGGCTTCTGCTAACTATGGCTACACCTTC. Residues: CASSQPQGASANYGYTF.

This clonotype was recorded a few times. V usage is TRBV5-1 and J usage is TRBJ2-7; D unresolved. The germline V gene encodes CDR1 SGHRS and CDR2 YFSETQ. CDR3 length: 12 residues. The germline V and J ends were trimmed by 3 bases and 5 bases, with 9 bases remaining between them. In nucleotides, the CDR3 is TGCGCCAGCAGCTCTGGGATCCACGAGCAGTACTTC. It codes for CASSSGIHEQYF.